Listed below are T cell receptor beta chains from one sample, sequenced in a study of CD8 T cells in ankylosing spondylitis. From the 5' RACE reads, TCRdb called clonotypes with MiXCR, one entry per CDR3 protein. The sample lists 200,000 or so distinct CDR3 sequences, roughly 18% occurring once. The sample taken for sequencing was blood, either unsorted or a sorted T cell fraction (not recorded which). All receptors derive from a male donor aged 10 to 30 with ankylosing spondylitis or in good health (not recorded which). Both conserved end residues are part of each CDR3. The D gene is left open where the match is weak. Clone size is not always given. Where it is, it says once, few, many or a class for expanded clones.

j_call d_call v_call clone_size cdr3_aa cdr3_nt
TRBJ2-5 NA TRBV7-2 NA CASSFLTPQGLETQYF TGTGCCAGCAGCTTCCTCACTCCTCAAGGGCTCGAGACCCAGTACTTC
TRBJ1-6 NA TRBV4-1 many CASSQDPGFSDSPLHF TGCGCCAGCAGCCAAGATCCAGGTTTTTCGGATTCACCCCTCCACTTT
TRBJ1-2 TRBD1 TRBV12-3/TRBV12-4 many CASDSGQGRTNYGYTF TGTGCCAGCGATTCCGGACAGGGGCGAACTAACTATGGCTACACCTTC
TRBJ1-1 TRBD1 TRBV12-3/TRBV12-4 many CASSLLPGGGTEAFF TGTGCCAGCAGTTTACTCCCAGGGGGGGGGACTGAAGCTTTCTTT
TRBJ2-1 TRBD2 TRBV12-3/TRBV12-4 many CASSYQPLAGVNEQFF TGTGCCAGCAGTTACCAACCCTTGGCGGGAGTCAATGAGCAGTTCTTC
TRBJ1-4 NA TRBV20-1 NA CSARGRFQGRATNEKLFF TGCAGTGCTAGAGGAAGGTTTCAGGGGCGAGCAACTAATGAAAAACTGTTTTTT
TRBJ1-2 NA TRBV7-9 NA CASITGGGYTF TGTGCCAGCATTACTGGCGGGGGCTACACCTTC
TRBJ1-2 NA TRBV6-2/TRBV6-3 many CASSRFYGYTF TGTGCCAGCAGCCGATTCTATGGCTACACCTTC
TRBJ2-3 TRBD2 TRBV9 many CASSVTTREEDTQYF TGTGCCAGCAGCGTAACAACGCGGGAGGAAGATACGCAGTATTTT
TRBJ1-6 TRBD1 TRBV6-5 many CASSYANRGNSPLHF TGTGCCAGCAGTTACGCGAACAGGGGTAATTCACCCCTCCACTTT
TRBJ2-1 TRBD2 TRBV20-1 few CSAGSGSGYNEQFF TGCAGTGCTGGAAGCGGGAGTGGATACAATGAGCAGTTCTTC
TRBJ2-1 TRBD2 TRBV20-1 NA CSARVVGRGAYNEQFF TGCAGTGCTAGAGTGGTCGGGAGGGGTGCCTACAATGAGCAGTTCTTC
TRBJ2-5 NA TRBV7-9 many CASSLGLDQETQYF TGTGCCAGCAGCTTGGGACTGGACCAAGAGACCCAGTACTTC
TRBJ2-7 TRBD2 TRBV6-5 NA CASSYSNQAGTSASEQYF TGTGCCAGCAGTTACTCGAACCAGGCCGGGACTAGTGCTAGCGAGCAGTACTTC
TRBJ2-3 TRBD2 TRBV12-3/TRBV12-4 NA CASSFRGSGDTQYF TGTGCCAGCAGTTTTCGCGGGAGTGGCGATACGCAGTATTTT
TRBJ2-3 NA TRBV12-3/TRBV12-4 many CATGPRRTDTQYF TGTGCCACCGGACCTCGGCGCACAGATACGCAGTATTTT
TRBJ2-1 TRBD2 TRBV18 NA CASSLILAGEGEQFF TGTGCCAGCTCACTTATTCTAGCGGGAGAGGGTGAGCAGTTCTTC
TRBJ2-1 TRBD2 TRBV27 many CASSFRGGLGDNEQFF TGTGCCAGCAGTTTTCGAGGGGGACTAGGGGACAATGAGCAGTTCTTC
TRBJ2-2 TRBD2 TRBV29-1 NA CSVEVAGMNTGELFF TGCAGCGTTGAAGTAGCGGGGATGAACACCGGGGAGCTGTTTTTT
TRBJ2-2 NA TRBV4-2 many CASSQYEAGELFF TGTGCCAGCAGCCAATATGAGGCCGGGGAGCTGTTTTTT
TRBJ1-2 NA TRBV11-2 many CASSLHPGRTNYGYTF TGTGCCAGCAGCTTACACCCGGGACGCACAAACTATGGCTACACCTTC
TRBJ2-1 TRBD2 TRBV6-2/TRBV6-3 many CASSYGAGGQAEQFF TGTGCCAGCAGTTACGGGGCGGGAGGCCAGGCTGAGCAGTTCTTC
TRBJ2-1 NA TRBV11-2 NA CASSAAQNLYNEQFF TGTGCCAGCAGCGCCGCACAGAACCTTTACAATGAGCAGTTCTTC
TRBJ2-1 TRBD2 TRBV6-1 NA CASSMGLAGINEQFF TGTGCCAGCAGTATGGGACTAGCGGGTATCAATGAGCAGTTCTTC
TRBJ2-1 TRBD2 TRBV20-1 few CSARRGVGNYNEQFF TGCAGTGCTAGACGGGGGGTTGGAAACTACAATGAGCAGTTCTTC
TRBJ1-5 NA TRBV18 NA CASSPDSAISPQHF TGTGCCAGCTCCCCTGACAGTGCAATCAGCCCCCAGCATTTT
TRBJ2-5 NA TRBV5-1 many CASSLLSEETQYF TGCGCCAGCAGCTTGTTAAGTGAAGAGACCCAGTACTTC
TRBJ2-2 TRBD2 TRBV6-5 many CASSYSTSGSNTGELFF TGTGCCAGCAGTTACTCAACTAGCGGATCGAACACCGGGGAGCTGTTTTTT
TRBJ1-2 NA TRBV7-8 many CASSLAPGDGYTF TGTGCCAGCAGCTTAGCGCCAGGGGATGGCTACACCTTC
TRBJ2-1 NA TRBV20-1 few CSAQIHNEQFF TGCAGTGCACAAATACACAATGAGCAGTTCTTC
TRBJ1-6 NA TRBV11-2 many CASSLASGQGSPLHF TGTGCCAGCAGCTTAGCCTCAGGGCAAGGCTCACCCCTCCACTTT
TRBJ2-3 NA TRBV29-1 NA CSVVDPFGSTDTQYF TGCAGCGTTGTTGACCCATTTGGGAGCACAGATACGCAGTATTTT
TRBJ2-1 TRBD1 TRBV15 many CATSRGTGDNEQFF TGTGCCACCAGCAGAGGAACAGGGGACAATGAGCAGTTCTTC
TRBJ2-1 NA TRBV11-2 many CASSPTTGEQFF TGTGCCAGCAGCCCGACGACCGGGGAGCAGTTCTTC
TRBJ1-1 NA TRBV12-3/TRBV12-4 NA CASSPGPGKAFF TGTGCCAGCAGCCCTGGGCCAGGCAAAGCTTTCTTT
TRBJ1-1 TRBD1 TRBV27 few CASSFGTDNTEAFF TGTGCCAGCAGTTTCGGGACAGATAACACTGAAGCTTTCTTT
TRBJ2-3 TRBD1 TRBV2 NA CASIPSGTGGILYTQYF TGTGCCAGCATACCGTCCGGGACAGGGGGTATACTGTATACGCAGTATTTT
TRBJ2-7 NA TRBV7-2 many CASSPPAPRRAYEQYF TGTGCCAGCAGCCCCCCAGCACCCAGGAGGGCCTACGAGCAGTACTTC
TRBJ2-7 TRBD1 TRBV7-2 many CASSFDRGGPYEQYF TGTGCCAGCAGCTTTGACAGGGGGGGTCCCTACGAGCAGTACTTC
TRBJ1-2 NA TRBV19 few CASSMNPGADYGYTF TGTGCCAGTAGTATGAACCCAGGGGCGGACTATGGCTACACCTTC
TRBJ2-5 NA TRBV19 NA CASSDSPPGPILRETQYF TGTGCCAGTAGCGATTCCCCTCCGGGACCCATCCTCCGAGAGACCCAGTACTTC
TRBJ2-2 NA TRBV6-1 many CASSEHPSGELFF TGTGCCAGCAGTGAACACCCCTCCGGGGAGCTGTTTTTT
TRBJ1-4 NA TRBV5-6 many CASSLFGTTNEKLFF TGTGCCAGCAGCTTGTTCGGGACAACTAATGAAAAACTGTTTTTT
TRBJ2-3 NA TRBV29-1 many CSVLSDTQYF TGCAGCGTCTTAAGTGATACGCAGTATTTT
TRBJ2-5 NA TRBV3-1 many CASSHRHQETQYF TGTGCCAGCAGCCACAGGCACCAAGAGACCCAGTACTTC
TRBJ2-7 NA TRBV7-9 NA CASSRGADGYEQYF TGTGCCAGCAGCCGGGGGGCCGACGGGTACGAGCAGTACTTC
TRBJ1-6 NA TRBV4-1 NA CASSQRVVGSPLHF TGCGCCAGCAGCCAGCGGGTAGTTGGTTCACCCCTCCACTTT
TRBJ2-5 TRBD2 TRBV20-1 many CSASAITSGGRETQYF TGCAGTGCTAGCGCGATAACATCGGGGGGGAGAGAGACCCAGTACTTC
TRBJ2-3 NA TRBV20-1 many CSARDGQDTQYF TGCAGTGCTAGAGATGGGCAAGATACGCAGTATTTT